This entry concerns a single T cell receptor beta chain. This specimen comes from a study of resident and recirculating memory T cells in vitiligo. Whole-study context: Epidermis came from shave biopsies of lesional and nonlesional sites, plus PBMCs.

Germline CDR1 and CDR2: SGHAT and FQNNGV. This CDR3 region has 16 residues. Trimming removed 6 bases from V and 4 bases from J, with 21 bases in between. This table comes from immunoSEQ multiplex PCR, and its TCRdb copy is limited to in-frame clones, with some not included. In the table there are about 76,000 clones, about 90% of which are singletons. The receptor comes from a male donor with vitiligo. Sequencing used blood. V usage is TRBV11-2 and J usage is TRBJ2-5, with TRBD2 as a possible D gene (6 bases). CDR3 bases: TGTGCCAGCAGAAGGCCGGGACGCGGGGTCCTAGAGACCCAGTACTTC. Its protein product is CASRRPGRGVLETQYF.